Listed below are T cell receptor beta chains from one sample, sequenced in a study of vaccination and CD4 T cells after COVID-19. No antigen has been identified for these receptors. Each CDR3 protein is one row after TCRdb ran MiXCR on the PCR reads. The table has more than 15,000 distinct CDR3 sequences, 45% to 50% seen once. Sequenced input: cultured CD4+ T cells from blood. These TCRs come from a human donor with COVID-19. Both conserved end residues are part of each CDR3.

v_call: TRBV28; j_call: TRBJ1-2; cdr3_aa: CASRSPGFRINYGYTF
v_call: TRBV11-2; j_call: TRBJ1-5; cdr3_aa: CASRAGEGQPQHF
v_call: TRBV15; j_call: TRBJ2-5; cdr3_aa: CATSRAPAVWETQYF
v_call: TRBV5-1; j_call: TRBJ1-4; cdr3_aa: CASTQGQATNEKLFF
v_call: TRBV6-4; j_call: TRBJ2-6; cdr3_aa: CASSDSRGSGANVLTF
v_call: TRBV6-5; j_call: TRBJ1-2; cdr3_aa: CASSSGQLYGYTF
v_call: TRBV7-2; j_call: TRBJ2-3; cdr3_aa: CASSPRADTQYF
v_call: TRBV5-1; j_call: TRBJ1-2; cdr3_aa: CASRLRTTNYGYTF
v_call: TRBV6-5; j_call: TRBJ2-7; cdr3_aa: CASSYSGTGAAYEQYF
v_call: TRBV11-2; j_call: TRBJ2-2; cdr3_aa: CAGTRKSGGAGELFF
v_call: TRBV27; j_call: TRBJ2-5; cdr3_aa: CASSRGGDRPQETQYF
v_call: TRBV20-1; j_call: TRBJ2-5; cdr3_aa: CSRLAGPQETQYF
v_call: TRBV6-1; j_call: TRBJ1-5; cdr3_aa: CASSAKQGGDNQPQHF
v_call: TRBV6-5; j_call: TRBJ1-2; cdr3_aa: CASSYPGRYGYTF
v_call: TRBV11-2; j_call: TRBJ1-6; cdr3_aa: CASSPVSGGRNSPLHF
v_call: TRBV11-2; j_call: TRBJ2-2; cdr3_aa: CAGRRNRGNTGELFF
v_call: TRBV6-2/TRBV6-3; j_call: TRBJ2-7; cdr3_aa: CAPNWGPEEQYF
v_call: TRBV2; j_call: TRBJ2-7; cdr3_aa: CASSDRGGLSEQYF
v_call: TRBV11-3; j_call: TRBJ2-7; cdr3_aa: CASSLVRLAGSYEQYF
v_call: TRBV18; j_call: TRBJ1-2; cdr3_aa: CASSPFLESPAQGYTF
v_call: TRBV14; j_call: TRBJ2-5; cdr3_aa: CASSPQGARETQYF
v_call: TRBV7-2; j_call: TRBJ2-3; cdr3_aa: CASRARLEGDTDTQYF
v_call: TRBV7-9; j_call: TRBJ1-1; cdr3_aa: CASSGGQGTQAFF
v_call: TRBV7-2; j_call: TRBJ2-7; cdr3_aa: CASSPADGHDEQYF
v_call: TRBV6-1; j_call: TRBJ2-5; cdr3_aa: CASALGGQETQYF